This T cell receptor beta chain was retrieved from a study of cytomegalovirus exposure and HLA in healthy donors. Note on this clone: Its antigen remains unidentified.

Germline trimming cut 6 bases from V and 4 bases from J; bases unmatched to any gene: 4. CDR1 is MNHEY, CDR2 SVGAGI, per germline. The CDR3 consists of 15 residues. Profiling relied on immunoSEQ multiplex PCR, and the TCRdb table lists in-frame clones only, not all of them. The sample gives over 200,000 clones, approximately 87% of which show up once; 4.5% to 6% is in the top ten. Broader study findings: The TCR clusters that emerged in the first cohort tended, a later analysis found, to co-occur in the roughly 110 validation repertoires.

The V and J genes are TRBV6-5 and TRBJ2-1, with TRBD2 matching over 12 bases. The specimen sequenced was PBMCs. This clonotype was obtained from a woman aged 18-29 years in good health and CMV-seronegative. CDR3 bases: TGTGCCAGCAGGCTAGCGGGAGGGCGGTACAATGAGCAGTTCTTC. Translation: CASRLAGGRYNEQFF.